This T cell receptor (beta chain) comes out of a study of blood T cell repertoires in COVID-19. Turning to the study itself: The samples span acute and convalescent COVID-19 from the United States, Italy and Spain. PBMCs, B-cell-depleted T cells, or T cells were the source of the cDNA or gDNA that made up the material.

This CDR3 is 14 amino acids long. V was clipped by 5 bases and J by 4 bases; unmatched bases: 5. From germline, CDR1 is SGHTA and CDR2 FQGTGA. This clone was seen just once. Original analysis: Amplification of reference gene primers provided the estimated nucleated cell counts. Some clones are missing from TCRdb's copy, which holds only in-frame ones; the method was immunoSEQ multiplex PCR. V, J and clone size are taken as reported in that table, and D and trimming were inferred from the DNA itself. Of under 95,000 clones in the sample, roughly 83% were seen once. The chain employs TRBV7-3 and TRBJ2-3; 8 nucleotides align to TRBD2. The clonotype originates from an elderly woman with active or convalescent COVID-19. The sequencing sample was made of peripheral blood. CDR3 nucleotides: TGTGCCAGCAGCAGAGTGGGACTAGCAGATACGCAGTATTTT. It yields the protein CASSRVGLADTQYF.